The clone carrying this T cell receptor beta chain turned up a few times. Naive CD8 cells were CD45RO-negative, positively selected for CCR7, excluding terminally differentiated effector memory CD45RA+ cells. The table came from immunoSEQ multiplex PCR; TCRdb's copy has only in-frame clones and leaves some out. The data contain about 1,800,000 clones, less than 95% of them seen just once; the ten biggest clones take up more than 0.9%. The data stem from a study of shared clonotypes between healthy human individuals. Sequencing was carried out using naive CD8+ T cells sorted from blood. The TCR comes from a man in his late teens or twenties in good health.

CDR3 in DNA: TGCGCCAGCAGCCAGGACATGGGTCAATCACCCCTCCACTTT. Translation gives CASSQDMGQSPLHF. The J gene is TRBJ1-6, the V gene TRBV4-3; the D gene is possibly TRBD1 (5 bases). Trimming stripped 3 bases from V and 10 bases from J, with 13 bases between. Germline V gene lookup returns CDR1 LGHNA and CDR2 YSLEER. There are 14 residues in the CDR3.